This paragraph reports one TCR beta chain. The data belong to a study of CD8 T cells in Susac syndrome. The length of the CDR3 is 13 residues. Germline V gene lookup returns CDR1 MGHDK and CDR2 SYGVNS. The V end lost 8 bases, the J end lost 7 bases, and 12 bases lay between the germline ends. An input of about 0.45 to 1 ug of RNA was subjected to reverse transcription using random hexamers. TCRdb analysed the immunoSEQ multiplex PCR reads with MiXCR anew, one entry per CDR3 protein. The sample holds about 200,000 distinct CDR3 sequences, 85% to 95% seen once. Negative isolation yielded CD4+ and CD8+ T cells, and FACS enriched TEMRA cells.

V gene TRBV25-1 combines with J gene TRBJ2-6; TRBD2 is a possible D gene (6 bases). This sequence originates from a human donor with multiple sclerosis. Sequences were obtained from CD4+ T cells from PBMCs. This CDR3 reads CASGRFEANVLTF. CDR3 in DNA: TGTGCCAGCGGGAGGTTTGAAGCCAACGTCCTGACTTTC. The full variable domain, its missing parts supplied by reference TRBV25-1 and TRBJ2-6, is EADIYQTPRYLVIGTGKKITLECSQTMGHDKMYWYQQDPGMELHLIHYSYGVNSTEKGDLSSESTVSRIRTEHFPLTLESARPSHTSQYLCASGRFEANVLTFGAGSRLTVL.